Listed below are T cell receptor beta chains from one sample, sequenced in a study of blood T cell repertoires in COVID-19. Some clones are missing from TCRdb's copy, which holds only in-frame ones; the method was immunoSEQ multiplex PCR. This sample has a few hundred thousand clones, with roughly 80% found just once. Material for sequencing was peripheral blood. The origin of the receptors is a woman of 80 years or more with acute or convalescent COVID-19. Both conserved end residues are part of each CDR3. A D gene is named only where the DNA matches it firmly. Rows give clone size only sometimes, using once, few, many, or a class for an expanded clone.

size | J | V | D | CDR3 | DNA
many | TRBJ1-5 | TRBV10-2 | . | CASSAAGGNNQPQHF | TGCGCCAGCAGTGCGGCCGGAGGCAACAATCAGCCCCAGCATTTT
. | TRBJ1-3 | TRBV7-3 | . | CASSLQGAGNTIYF | TGTGCCAGCAGCCTACAGGGTGCTGGAAACACCATATATTTT
few | TRBJ2-1 | TRBV3-1/TRBV3-2 | TRBD2 | CASSQQSGKSYNEQFF | TGTGCCAGCAGCCAACAGAGCGGGAAGTCCTACAATGAGCAGTTCTTC
few | TRBJ2-7 | TRBV29-1 | TRBD1 | CSVPRTGTPPYEQYF | TGCAGCGTCCCCAGGACAGGGACTCCACCATACGAGCAGTACTTC
once | TRBJ2-2 | TRBV5-1 | . | CASRFDTGELFF | TGCGCCAGCAGATTCGACACCGGGGAGCTGTTTTTT
once | TRBJ1-6 | TRBV5-4 | TRBD1 | CASSRGTGKESPLHF | TGTGCCAGCAGCCGGGGGACAGGGAAAGAATCACCCCTCCACTTT
. | TRBJ2-2 | TRBV19 | . | CASSRWTAGNTGELFF | TGTGCCAGTAGTCGATGGACGGCGGGAAACACCGGGGAGCTGTTTTTT
. | TRBJ2-1 | TRBV12-5 | TRBD1 | CASGLRTGDYNEQFF | TGTGCTAGTGGTCTGCGGACAGGGGACTACAATGAGCAGTTCTTC
. | TRBJ2-7 | TRBV5-4 | TRBD1 | CASSLQGASEQYF | TGTGCCAGCAGCTTGCAGGGGGCAAGCGAGCAGTACTTC
once | TRBJ2-3 | TRBV7-6 | TRBD1 | CASSFEGGGSTWDTQYF | TGTGCCAGCAGCTTCGAAGGGGGCGGCTCGACCTGGGATACGCAGTATTTT
. | TRBJ1-1 | TRBV18 | . | CASSPLRQEGGHTEAFF | TGTGCCAGCTCACCACTCCGACAGGAAGGGGGACACACTGAAGCTTTCTTT
. | TRBJ2-1 | TRBV18 | . | CASSLGGGPNNEQFF | TGTGCCAGCTCTTTGGGGGGGGGCCCCAACAATGAGCAGTTCTTC
. | TRBJ1-1 | TRBV19 | TRBD1 | CASSPATGGTEAFF | TGTGCCAGTAGTCCCGCGACAGGGGGCACTGAAGCTTTCTTT
. | TRBJ2-6 | TRBV5-4 | . | CASSFPGTGANVLTF | TGTGCCAGCTCCTTCCCGGGTACTGGGGCCAACGTCCTGACTTTC
few | TRBJ2-1 | TRBV7-7 | TRBD1 | CASSVGTVNNEQFF | TGTGCTAGCAGCGTGGGGACAGTGAACAATGAGCAGTTCTTC
. | TRBJ1-5 | TRBV28 | TRBD1 | CASRVGDVRGTSQPQHF | TGTGCCAGCAGAGTTGGTGACGTCAGGGGGACCAGTCAGCCCCAGCATTTT
. | TRBJ2-7 | TRBV11-2 | TRBD1 | CASSLADRGIYEQYF | TGTGCCAGCAGCTTAGCGGACAGGGGCATTTACGAGCAGTACTTC
. | TRBJ2-7 | TRBV28 | . | CASSSEGSYEQYF | TGTGCCAGCAGTTCCGAGGGCTCCTACGAGCAGTACTTC
. | TRBJ2-1 | TRBV3-1/TRBV3-2 | . | CASSQGTGTYNEQFF | TGTGCCAGCAGCCAAGGAACAGGGACCTACAATGAGCAGTTCTTC
. | TRBJ2-7 | TRBV12-5 | TRBD2 | CASGLSGSSYEQYF | TGTGCTAGTGGTTTGAGCGGGAGCTCCTACGAGCAGTACTTC
. | TRBJ1-2 | TRBV29-1 | . | CSVTRQGNYGYTF | TGCAGCGTCACCCGCCAGGGTAACTATGGCTACACCTTC
. | TRBJ1-1 | TRBV29-1 | . | CSVEGDLERLRAFF | TGCAGCGTTGAAGGAGACTTAGAAAGACTTCGAGCTTTCTTT
. | TRBJ2-2 | TRBV6-4 | TRBD2 | CASSGSGRSTGTGELFF | TGTGCCAGCAGTGGAAGCGGGAGATCTACCGGCACCGGGGAGCTGTTTTTT
. | TRBJ2-3 | TRBV5-1 | . | CASSLGGGTVDTQYF | TGCGCCAGCAGCTTGGGGGGCGGGACGGTGGATACGCAGTATTTT
. | TRBJ1-2 | TRBV25-1 | . | CASSTEGGSFYGYTF | TGTGCCAGCAGCACGGAAGGGGGATCCTTCTATGGCTACACCTTC
. | TRBJ2-1 | TRBV27 | TRBD1 | CASSRDRVNNEQFF | TGTGCCAGTTCCCGGGACAGGGTAAACAATGAGCAGTTCTTC
. | TRBJ2-3 | TRBV5-5 | . | CASTLNRQDTQYF | TGTGCCAGCACCTTAAACCGACAAGATACGCAGTATTTT
. | TRBJ2-5 | TRBV7-6 | . | CASSLALTTETQYF | TGTGCCAGCAGCTTAGCGCTTACTACGGAGACCCAGTACTTC
. | TRBJ2-2 | TRBV11-3 | . | CASSHPTGSGELFF | TGTGCCAGCAGCCACCCCACGGGGTCCGGGGAGCTGTTTTTT
. | TRBJ1-2 | TRBV29-1 | . | CSAERGNYGYTF | TGCAGCGCCGAGCGGGGGAACTATGGCTACACCTTC
. | TRBJ1-2 | TRBV14 | . | CASSPTDSISNYGYTF | TGTGCCAGCAGCCCCACGGACAGCATCTCTAACTATGGCTACACCTTC
. | TRBJ2-7 | TRBV25-1 | . | CASSEYKTYSSYEQYF | TGTGCCAGCAGTGAATATAAAACCTACAGCTCCTACGAGCAGTACTTC
. | TRBJ2-2 | TRBV2 | . | CASSVRLANTGELFF | TGTGCCAGCAGTGTTCGACTGGCGAACACCGGGGAGCTGTTTTTT
. | TRBJ2-5 | TRBV11-2 | TRBD2 | CASSASGSETQYF | TGTGCCAGCAGCGCTAGCGGGAGTGAGACCCAGTACTTC
. | TRBJ2-1 | TRBV6-5 | . | CASRTQGRNEQFF | TGTGCCAGCAGGACACAGGGCCGGAATGAGCAGTTCTTC
. | TRBJ1-1 | TRBV29-1 | . | CSVEEGGTEAFF | TGCAGCGTTGAAGAGGGGGGAACTGAAGCTTTCTTT
. | TRBJ2-7 | TRBV11-1 | TRBD2 | CASSFSSGSSEQYF | TGTGCCAGCAGTTTCTCTAGCGGGAGCTCCGAGCAGTACTTC
. | TRBJ1-1 | TRBV15 | . | CATSIRRGNTEAFF | TGTGCCACCAGCATAAGACGGGGGAACACTGAAGCTTTCTTT
. | TRBJ1-5 | TRBV19 | TRBD1 | CASRVTNRGNQPQHF | TGTGCCAGCCGGGTAACAAACAGGGGAAATCAGCCCCAGCATTTT
. | TRBJ1-1 | TRBV6-2/TRBV6-3 | . | CASSSNLVNTEAFF | TGTGCCAGCAGTTCTAATCTGGTTAACACTGAAGCTTTCTTT
. | TRBJ2-2 | TRBV2 | . | CASSVRQGTNTGELFF | TGTGCCAGCAGTGTGAGGCAGGGGACGAACACCGGGGAGCTGTTTTTT
. | TRBJ2-3 | TRBV7-8 | TRBD2 | CASGRGSGNFDTQYF | TGTGCCAGCGGCCGGGGTAGCGGGAATTTTGATACGCAGTATTTT
. | TRBJ1-2 | TRBV27 | TRBD1 | CASSLPGDSGYTF | TGTGCCAGCAGTTTACCAGGGGACAGTGGCTACACCTTC
few | TRBJ2-2 | TRBV30 | TRBD1 | CAWRRTGNTGELFF | TGTGCCTGGAGGCGGACAGGAAACACCGGGGAGCTGTTTTTT
. | TRBJ1-5 | TRBV15 | . | CATSRDFTYSNQPQHF | TGTGCCACCAGCAGAGATTTTACCTATAGCAATCAGCCCCAGCATTTT
. | TRBJ1-5 | TRBV4-3 | TRBD1 | CASSQDRDRGSGQPQHF | TGCGCCAGCAGCCAAGACCGGGACAGGGGATCGGGGCAGCCCCAGCATTTT